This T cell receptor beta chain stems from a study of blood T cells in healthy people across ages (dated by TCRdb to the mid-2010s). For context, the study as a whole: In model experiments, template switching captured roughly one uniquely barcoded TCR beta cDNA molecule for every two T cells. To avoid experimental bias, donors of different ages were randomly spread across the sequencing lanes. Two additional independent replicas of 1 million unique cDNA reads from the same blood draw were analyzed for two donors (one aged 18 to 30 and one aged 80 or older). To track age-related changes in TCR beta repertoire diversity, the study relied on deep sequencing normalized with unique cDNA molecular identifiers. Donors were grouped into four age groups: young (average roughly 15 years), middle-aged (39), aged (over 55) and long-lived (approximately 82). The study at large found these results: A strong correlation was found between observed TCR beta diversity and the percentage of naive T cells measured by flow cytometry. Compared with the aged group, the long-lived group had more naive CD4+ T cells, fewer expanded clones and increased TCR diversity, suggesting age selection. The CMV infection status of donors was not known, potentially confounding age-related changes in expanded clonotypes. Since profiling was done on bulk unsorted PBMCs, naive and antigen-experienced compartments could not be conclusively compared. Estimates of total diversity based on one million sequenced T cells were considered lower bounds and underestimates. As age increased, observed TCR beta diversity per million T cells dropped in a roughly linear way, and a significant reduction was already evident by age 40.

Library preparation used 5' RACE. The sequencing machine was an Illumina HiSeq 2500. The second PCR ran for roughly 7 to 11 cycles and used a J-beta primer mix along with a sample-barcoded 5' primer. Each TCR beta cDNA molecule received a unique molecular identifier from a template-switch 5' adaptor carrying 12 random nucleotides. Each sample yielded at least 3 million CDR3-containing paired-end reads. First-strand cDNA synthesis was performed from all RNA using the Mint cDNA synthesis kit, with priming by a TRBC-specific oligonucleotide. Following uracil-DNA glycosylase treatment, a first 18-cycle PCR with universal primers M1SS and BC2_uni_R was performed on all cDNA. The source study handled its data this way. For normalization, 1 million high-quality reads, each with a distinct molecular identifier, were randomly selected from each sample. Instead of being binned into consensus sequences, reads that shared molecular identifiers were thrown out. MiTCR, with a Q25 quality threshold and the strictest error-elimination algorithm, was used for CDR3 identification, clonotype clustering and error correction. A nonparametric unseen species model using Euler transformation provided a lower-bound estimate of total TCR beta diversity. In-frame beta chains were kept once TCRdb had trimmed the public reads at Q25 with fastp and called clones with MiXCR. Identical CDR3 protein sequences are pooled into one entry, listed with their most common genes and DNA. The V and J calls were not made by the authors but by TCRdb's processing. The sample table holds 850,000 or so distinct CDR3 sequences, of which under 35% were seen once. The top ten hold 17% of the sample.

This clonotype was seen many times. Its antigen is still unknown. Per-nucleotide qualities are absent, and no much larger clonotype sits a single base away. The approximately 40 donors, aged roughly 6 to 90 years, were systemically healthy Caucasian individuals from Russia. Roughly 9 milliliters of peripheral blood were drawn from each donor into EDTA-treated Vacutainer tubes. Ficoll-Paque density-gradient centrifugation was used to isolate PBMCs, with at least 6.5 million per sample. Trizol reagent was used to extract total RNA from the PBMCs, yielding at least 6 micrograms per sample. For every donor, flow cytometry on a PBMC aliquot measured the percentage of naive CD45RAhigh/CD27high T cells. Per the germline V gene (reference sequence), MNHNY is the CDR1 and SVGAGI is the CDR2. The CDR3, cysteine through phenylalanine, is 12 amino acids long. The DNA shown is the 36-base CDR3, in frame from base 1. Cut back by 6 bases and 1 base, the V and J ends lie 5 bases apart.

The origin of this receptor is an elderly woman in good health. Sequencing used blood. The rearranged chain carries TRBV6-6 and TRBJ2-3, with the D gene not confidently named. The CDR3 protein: CASRRRTDTQYF. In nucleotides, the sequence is TGTGCCAGCAGGAGACGCACAGATACGCAGTATTTT.